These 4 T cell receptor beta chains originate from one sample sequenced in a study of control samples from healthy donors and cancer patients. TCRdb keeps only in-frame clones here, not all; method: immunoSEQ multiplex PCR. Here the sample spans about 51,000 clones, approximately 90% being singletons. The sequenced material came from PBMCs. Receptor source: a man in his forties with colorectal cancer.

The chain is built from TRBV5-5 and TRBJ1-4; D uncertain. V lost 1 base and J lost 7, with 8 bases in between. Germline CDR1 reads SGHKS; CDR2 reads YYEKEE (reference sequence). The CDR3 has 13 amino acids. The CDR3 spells CASSLRPPEKLFF. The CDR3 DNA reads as TGTGCCAGCAGCTTGAGGCCGCCTGAAAAACTGTTTTTT.

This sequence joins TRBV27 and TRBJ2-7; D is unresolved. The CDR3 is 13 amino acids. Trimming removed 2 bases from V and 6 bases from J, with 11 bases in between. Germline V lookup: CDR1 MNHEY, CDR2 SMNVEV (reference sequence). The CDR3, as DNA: TGTGCCAGCAGTTTAGCATCAGGAGTCGAGCAGTACTTC. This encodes CASSLASGVEQYF.

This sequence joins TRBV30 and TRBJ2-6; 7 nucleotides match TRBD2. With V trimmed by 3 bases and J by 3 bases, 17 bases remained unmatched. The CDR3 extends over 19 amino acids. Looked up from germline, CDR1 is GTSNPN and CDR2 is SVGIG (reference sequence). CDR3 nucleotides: TGTGCCTGGAGGGGGAGTTCGCGGGAGCCCCTTTTTGGGGCCAACGTCCTGACTTTC. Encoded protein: CAWRGSSREPLFGANVLTF.

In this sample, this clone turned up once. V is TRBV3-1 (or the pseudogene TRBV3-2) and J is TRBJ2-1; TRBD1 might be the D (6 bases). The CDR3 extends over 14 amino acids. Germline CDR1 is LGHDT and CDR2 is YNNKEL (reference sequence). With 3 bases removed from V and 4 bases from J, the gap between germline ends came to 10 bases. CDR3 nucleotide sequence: TGTGCCAGCAGCCAGGCTACAGGGTACAATGAGCAGTTCTTC. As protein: CASSQATGYNEQFF.